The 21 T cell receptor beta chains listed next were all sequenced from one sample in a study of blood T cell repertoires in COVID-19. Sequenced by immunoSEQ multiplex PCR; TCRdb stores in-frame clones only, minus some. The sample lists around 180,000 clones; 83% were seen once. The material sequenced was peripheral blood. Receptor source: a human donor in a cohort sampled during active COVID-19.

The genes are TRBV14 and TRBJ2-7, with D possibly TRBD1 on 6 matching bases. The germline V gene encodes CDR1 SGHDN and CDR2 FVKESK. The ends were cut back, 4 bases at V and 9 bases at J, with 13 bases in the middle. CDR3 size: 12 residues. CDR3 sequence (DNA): TGTGCCAGCAGCCCAGGGGTTTCAGGGCAGTACTTC. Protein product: CASSPGVSGQYF.

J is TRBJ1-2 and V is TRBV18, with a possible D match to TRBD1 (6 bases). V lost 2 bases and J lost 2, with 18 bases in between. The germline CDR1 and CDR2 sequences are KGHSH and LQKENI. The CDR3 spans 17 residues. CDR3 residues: CASSPTGFSASNYGYTF. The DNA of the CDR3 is TGTGCCAGCTCACCAACAGGGTTTAGTGCGTCAAACTATGGCTACACCTTC.

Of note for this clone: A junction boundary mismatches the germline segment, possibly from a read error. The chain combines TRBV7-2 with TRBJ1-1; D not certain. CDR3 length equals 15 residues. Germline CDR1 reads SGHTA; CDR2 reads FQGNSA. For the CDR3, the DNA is TGTGCCAGCAGCGTAGCGTTGGCTGGGAACACTGAAGCTTTCTTT. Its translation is CASSVALAGNTEAFF.

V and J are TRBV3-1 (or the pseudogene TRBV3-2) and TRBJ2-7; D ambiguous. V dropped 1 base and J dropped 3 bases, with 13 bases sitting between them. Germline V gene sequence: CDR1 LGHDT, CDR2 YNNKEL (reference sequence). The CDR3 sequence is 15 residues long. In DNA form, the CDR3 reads TGTGCCAGCAGCCAAGTCCCCGTCGTAGACTACGAGCAGTACTTC. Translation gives CASSQVPVVDYEQYF.

The CDR3 DNA is TGTGCCAGCAGCTATGCGGGGGCAGGGGAGACCCAGTACTTC. Translation: CASSYAGAGETQYF. The genes are TRBV7-9 and TRBJ2-5; D possibly corresponds to TRBD2 (7 bases). V shed 4 bases and J shed 5 bases, with 14 bases lying between them. The CDR3 consists of 14 residues. Germline V gives CDR1 SEHNR, CDR2 FQNEAQ (reference sequence).

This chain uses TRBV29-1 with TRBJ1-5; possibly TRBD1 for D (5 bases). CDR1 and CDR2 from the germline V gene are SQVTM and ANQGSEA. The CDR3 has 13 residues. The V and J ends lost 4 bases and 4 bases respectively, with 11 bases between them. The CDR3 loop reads CSVGAGGNQPQHF. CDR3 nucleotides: TGCAGCGTTGGGGCCGGGGGAAATCAGCCCCAGCATTTT.

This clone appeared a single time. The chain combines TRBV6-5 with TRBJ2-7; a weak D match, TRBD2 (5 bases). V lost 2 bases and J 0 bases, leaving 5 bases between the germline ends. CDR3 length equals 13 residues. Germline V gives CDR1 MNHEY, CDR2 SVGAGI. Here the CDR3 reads CASSYGGSYEQYF. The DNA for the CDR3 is TGTGCCAGCAGTTACGGAGGCTCCTACGAGCAGTACTTC.

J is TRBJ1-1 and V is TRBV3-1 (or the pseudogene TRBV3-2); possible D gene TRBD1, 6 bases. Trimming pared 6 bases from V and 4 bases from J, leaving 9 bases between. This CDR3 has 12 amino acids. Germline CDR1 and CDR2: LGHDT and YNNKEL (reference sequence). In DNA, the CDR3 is TGTGCCAGCAGACAGGGTCTCACTGAAGCTTTCTTT. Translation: CASRQGLTEAFF.

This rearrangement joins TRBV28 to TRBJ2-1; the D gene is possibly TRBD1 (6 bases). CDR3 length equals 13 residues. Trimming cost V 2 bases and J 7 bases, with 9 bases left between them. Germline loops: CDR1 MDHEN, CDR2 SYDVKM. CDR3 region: CASSLGQGNEQFF. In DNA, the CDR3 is TGTGCCAGCAGTTTAGGTCAGGGGAATGAGCAGTTCTTC.

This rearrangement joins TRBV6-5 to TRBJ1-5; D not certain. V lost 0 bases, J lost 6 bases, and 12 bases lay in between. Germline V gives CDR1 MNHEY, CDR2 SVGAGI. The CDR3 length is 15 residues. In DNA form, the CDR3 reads TGTGCCAGCAGTTACTCGCTGAGCGTCCCTCAGCCCCAGCATTTT. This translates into CASSYSLSVPQPQHF.

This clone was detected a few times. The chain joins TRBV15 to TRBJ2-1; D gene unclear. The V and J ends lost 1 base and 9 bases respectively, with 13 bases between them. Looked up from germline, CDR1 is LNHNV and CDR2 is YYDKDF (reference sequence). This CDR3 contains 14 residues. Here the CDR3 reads CATSRAQVTSEQFF. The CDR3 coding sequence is TGTGCCACCAGCAGAGCCCAGGTCACCAGTGAGCAGTTCTTC.

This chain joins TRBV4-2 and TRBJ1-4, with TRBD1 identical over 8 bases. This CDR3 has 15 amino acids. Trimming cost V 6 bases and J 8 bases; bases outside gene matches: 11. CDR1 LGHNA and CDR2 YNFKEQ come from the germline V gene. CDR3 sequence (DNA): TGTGCCAGCAGTGATGCCGGGACAGGAAAAGAAAAACTGTTTTTT. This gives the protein CASSDAGTGKEKLFF.

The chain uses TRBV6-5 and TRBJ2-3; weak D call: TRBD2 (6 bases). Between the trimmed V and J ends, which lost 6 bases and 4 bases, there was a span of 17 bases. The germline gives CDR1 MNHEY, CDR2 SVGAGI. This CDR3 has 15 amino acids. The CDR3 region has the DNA TGTGCCAGCAGCCCGAGAACTAGCTTCTCAGATACGCAGTATTTT. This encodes CASSPRTSFSDTQYF.

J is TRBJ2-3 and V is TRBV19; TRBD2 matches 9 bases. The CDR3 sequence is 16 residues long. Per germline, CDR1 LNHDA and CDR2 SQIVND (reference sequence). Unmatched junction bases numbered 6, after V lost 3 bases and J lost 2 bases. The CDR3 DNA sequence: TGTGCCAGTAGTATGGCTAGCGGGGCTCCCACAGATACGCAGTATTTT. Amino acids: CASSMASGAPTDTQYF.

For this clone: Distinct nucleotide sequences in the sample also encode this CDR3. Here the CDR3 reads CASSLTGGYEQYF. CDR3 DNA: TGTGCCAGCAGTTTGACGGGGGGCTACGAGCAGTACTTC. The rearrangement links TRBV27 to TRBJ2-7, with TRBD2 identical over 7 bases. This CDR3 has 13 amino acids. Germline V gene sequence: CDR1 MNHEY, CDR2 SMNVEV (reference sequence). After removal of 3 bases from V and 3 bases from J, the junction contained 2 bases not matched to a gene.

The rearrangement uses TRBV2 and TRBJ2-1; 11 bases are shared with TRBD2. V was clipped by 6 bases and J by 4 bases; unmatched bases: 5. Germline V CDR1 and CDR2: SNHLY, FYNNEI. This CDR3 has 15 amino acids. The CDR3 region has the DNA TGTGCCAGCAGGGTAGCGGGGGGGCCTTACAATGAGCAGTTCTTC. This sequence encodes CASRVAGGPYNEQFF.

The CDR3 DNA reads TGTGCCAGCAGTTACCTGGGGGGAGAGTCAGCAGATACGCAGTATTTT. Its protein product is CASSYLGGESADTQYF. This chain joins TRBV6-6 and TRBJ2-3; tentative D call: TRBD2 (6 bases). CDR1 is MNHNY, CDR2 SVGAGI, per germline (reference sequence). V dropped 2 bases and J dropped 4 bases, with 16 bases sitting between them. The length of the CDR3 is 16 residues.

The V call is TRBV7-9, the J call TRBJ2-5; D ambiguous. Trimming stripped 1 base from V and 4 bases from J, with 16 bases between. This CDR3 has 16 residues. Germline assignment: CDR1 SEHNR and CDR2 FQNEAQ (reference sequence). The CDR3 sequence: CASSLGAGRSRETQYF. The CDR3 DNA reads TGTGCCAGCAGCTTAGGGGCAGGTCGTTCGCGAGAGACCCAGTACTTC.

The CDR3, as DNA: TGTGCCAGCAGCTTCCAACAGGGTAACTATGGCTACACCTTC. Its translation is CASSFQQGNYGYTF. The chain links TRBV9 to TRBJ1-2, with D possibly being TRBD1 (6 bases). Germline V gene lookup returns CDR1 SGDLS and CDR2 YYNGEE. The CDR3 is 14 amino acids. V was shortened by 4 bases and J by 1 base, with 11 bases between the two germline ends.

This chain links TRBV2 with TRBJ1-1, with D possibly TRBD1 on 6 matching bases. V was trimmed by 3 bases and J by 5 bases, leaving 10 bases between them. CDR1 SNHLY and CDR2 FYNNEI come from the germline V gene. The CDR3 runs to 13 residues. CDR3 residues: CASSDGRGTEAFF. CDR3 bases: TGTGCCAGCAGTGATGGGAGGGGGACTGAAGCTTTCTTT.

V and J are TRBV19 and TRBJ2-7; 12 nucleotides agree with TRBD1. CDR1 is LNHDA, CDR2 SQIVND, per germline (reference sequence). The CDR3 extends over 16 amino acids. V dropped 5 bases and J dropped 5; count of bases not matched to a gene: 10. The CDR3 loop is CASSPRGGQGAHEQYF. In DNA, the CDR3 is TGTGCCAGTAGTCCCCGGGGGGGACAGGGGGCCCACGAGCAGTACTTC.